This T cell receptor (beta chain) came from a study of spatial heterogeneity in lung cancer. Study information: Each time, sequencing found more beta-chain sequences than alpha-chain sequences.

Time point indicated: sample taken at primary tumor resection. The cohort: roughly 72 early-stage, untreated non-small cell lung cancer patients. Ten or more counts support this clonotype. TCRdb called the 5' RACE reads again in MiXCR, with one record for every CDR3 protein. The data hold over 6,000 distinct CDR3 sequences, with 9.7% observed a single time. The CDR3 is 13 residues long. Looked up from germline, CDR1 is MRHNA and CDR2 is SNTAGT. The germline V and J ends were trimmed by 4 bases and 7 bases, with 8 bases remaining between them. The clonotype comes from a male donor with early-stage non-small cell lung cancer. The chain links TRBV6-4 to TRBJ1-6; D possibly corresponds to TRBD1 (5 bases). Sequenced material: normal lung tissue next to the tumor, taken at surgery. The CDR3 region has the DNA TGTGCCAGCAGTGCAGGGAAGAATTCACCCCTCCACTTT. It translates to CASSAGKNSPLHF.